The 31 T cell receptor beta chains reported below all come from one sample, sequenced in a study of vaccination effects on CD4 cells after COVID-19. This table comes from immunoSEQ multiplex PCR, and its TCRdb copy is limited to in-frame clones, with some not included. The repertoire includes about 24,000 clones, about 70% of them detected once, and 9% to 12% sits in the top ten. Before sequencing, viral peptide pools were used by the ViraFEST assay to expand antigen-specific CD4+ T cells. The culture ran for 10 days, and then CD4+ T cells were isolated. None of the vaccinated had previously contracted SARS-CoV-2, and their nucleocapsid antibodies tested negative. The antigens these receptors bind are not known. The sample here was CD4+ T cells from PBMCs cultured with HCoV-NL63 spike peptides, taken before COVID-19 vaccination. The receptors stem from a human donor who received a COVID-19 vaccine.

The rearrangement uses TRBV5-1 and TRBJ1-3; perhaps TRBD1 as D (6 bases). There are 15 residues in the CDR3. The V end was cut by 0 bases, the J end by 2 bases, with 9 bases between. Germline-derived CDR1 and CDR2 are SGHRS and YFSETQ. The CDR3 spells CASSLVGGTGNTIYF. CDR3 bases: TGCGCCAGCAGCTTGGTTGGGGGCACTGGAAACACCATATATTTT.

J is TRBJ2-2 and V is TRBV24-1; D is unclear. The CDR3 spans 16 residues. Trimming took 0 bases from V and 7 from J, leaving 14 bases between them. Germline V gene sequence: CDR1 KGHDR, CDR2 SFDVKD. CDR3 amino acids: CATSDLAPPVGGELFF. For the CDR3, the DNA is TGTGCCACCAGTGATTTGGCGCCCCCCGTTGGCGGGGAGCTGTTTTTT.

This chain uses TRBV6-1 with TRBJ2-7, with D perhaps TRBD1 or TRBD2 (5 bases each). The CDR3 length is 18 residues. V lost 2 bases to trimming and J lost 3 bases, with 23 bases between them. The V gene's germline CDR1 is MNHNS and CDR2 SASEGT. CDR3 protein: CASSESLSGPVRVYEQYF. CDR3 nucleotide sequence: TGTGCCAGCAGTGAATCTTTATCAGGGCCGGTGAGGGTCTACGAGCAGTACTTC.

V is TRBV15 and J is TRBJ1-2, with D hard to call. This CDR3 contains 14 residues. The ends were cut back, 0 bases at V and 4 bases at J, with 9 bases in the middle. Germline V CDR1 and CDR2: LNHNV, YYDKDF (reference sequence). The CDR3 region is CATSRDLGIYGYTF. The CDR3 region has the DNA TGTGCCACCAGCAGAGATTTGGGGATCTATGGCTACACCTTC.

V and J are TRBV5-1 and TRBJ1-2; no clear D. Trimming removed 7 bases from V and 1 base from J, with 14 bases in between. This CDR3 spans 14 amino acids. Per the germline V gene, CDR1 is SGHRS and CDR2 is YFSETQ. The CDR3 DNA sequence: TGCGCCAGCCGGCGAGGCCGGGGTAACTATGGCTACACCTTC. As protein: CASRRGRGNYGYTF.

This sequence joins TRBV5-4 and TRBJ2-5, with 16 bases lining up with TRBD2. The CDR3 length is 17 residues. Germline trimming cut 4 bases from V and 5 bases from J; bases unmatched to any gene: 8. Germline loops: CDR1 SGHNT, CDR2 YYREEE (reference sequence). The CDR3 region is CASSPGLAGGPEETQYF. CDR3 DNA: TGTGCCAGCAGCCCGGGACTAGCGGGAGGGCCGGAGGAGACCCAGTACTTC.

The gene calls are TRBV3-1 (or the pseudogene TRBV3-2) and TRBJ2-1; 11 nucleotides line up with TRBD2. Looked up from germline, CDR1 is LGHDT and CDR2 is YNNKEL (reference sequence). V lost 4 bases, J lost 10 bases, and 21 bases stayed unmatched. This CDR3 has 19 amino acids. The CDR3 DNA sequence: TGTGCCAGCAGCCGGAGGCCTCCGGTACTAGCGGGAGCTTTGGGAGAGCAGTTCTTC. Encoded protein: CASSRRPPVLAGALGEQFF.

The chain uses TRBV4-1 and TRBJ1-3; tentative D call: TRBD1 (6 bases). The CDR3 extends over 17 amino acids. V gave up 2 bases and J gave up 4 bases, with 18 bases separating them. In germline, CDR1 is MGHRA, CDR2 YSYEKL. The chain's CDR3 is CASSQQTQGFAGNTIYF. The CDR3 DNA is TGCGCCAGCAGCCAACAAACACAGGGATTTGCCGGAAACACCATATATTTT.

This clone appeared a few times. The V gene is TRBV5-4, the J gene TRBJ2-2, with D possibly matching TRBD2 (5 bases). The CDR3 covers 16 residues. Germline assignment: CDR1 SGHNT and CDR2 YYREEE (reference sequence). The germline V and J ends were trimmed by 4 bases and 0 bases, with 13 bases remaining between them. The CDR3 nucleotides are TGTGCCAGCAGCCCCCCGGCTAGCACGAACACCGGGGAGCTGTTTTTT. Translation gives CASSPPASTNTGELFF.

V and J are TRBV10-3 and TRBJ1-5; a weak D match, TRBD1 (5 bases). Germline V CDR1 and CDR2: ENHRY, SYGVKD. V shed 3 bases and J shed 0 bases, with 15 bases lying between them. This CDR3 has 17 residues. The CDR3 DNA sequence: TGTGCCATCAGTGAATACTTGGACACCGATAGCAATCAGCCCCAGCATTTT. This sequence encodes CAISEYLDTDSNQPQHF.

This clone has more than one count but fewer than ten. The rearrangement joins TRBV13 to TRBJ2-7; TRBD1 is a possible D gene (5 bases). From germline, CDR1 is PRHDT and CDR2 FYEKMQ (reference sequence). Trimming left V 5 bases short and J 2 bases short, with 19 bases between. This CDR3 spans 16 amino acids. The CDR3 loop is CASSPGHKSSPYEQYF. The CDR3 coding sequence is TGTGCCAGCAGCCCAGGACACAAATCCTCACCCTACGAGCAGTACTTC.

The chain couples TRBV3-1 (or the pseudogene TRBV3-2) to TRBJ1-1; the D is unclear. CDR3 size: 13 residues. The germline V and J ends were trimmed by 1 base and 9 bases, with 12 bases remaining between them. The V gene's germline CDR1 is LGHDT and CDR2 YNNKEL (reference sequence). CDR3 in amino acids: CASSQGWSRKAFF. The CDR3 DNA reads TGTGCCAGCAGCCAAGGGTGGTCCCGGAAAGCTTTCTTT.

The genes are TRBV5-1 and TRBJ2-3; 15 bases align to TRBD2. The CDR3 has 19 residues. Germline V CDR1 and CDR2: SGHRS, YFSETQ. After removal of 3 bases from V and 6 bases from J, the junction contained 14 bases not matched to a gene. The CDR3 nucleotides read TGCGCCAGCAGCTGGACTAGCGGGGGGGCCGGTTTTATCGACGATACGCAGTATTTT. Amino acid sequence: CASSWTSGGAGFIDDTQYF. Variable domain in full (rest from reference TRBV5-1 and TRBJ2-3): KAGVTQTPRYLIKTRGQQVTLSCSPISGHRSVSWYQQTPGQGLQFLFEYFSETQRNKGNFPGRFSGRQFSNSRSEMNVSTLELGDSALYLCASSWTSGGAGFIDDTQYFGPGTRLTVL.

The rearrangement joins TRBV6-5 to TRBJ1-2; D is uncertain. The CDR3 has 16 residues. Trimming took off 2 bases at V and 1 base at J, with 14 bases between the two ends. Looked up from germline, CDR1 is MNHEY and CDR2 is SVGAGI. CDR3: CASSYIRPGLNYGYTF. The DNA of the CDR3 is TGTGCCAGCAGTTACATAAGGCCAGGACTTAACTATGGCTACACCTTC.

This chain joins TRBV7-2 and TRBJ2-7, with TRBD1 matching over 8 bases. Trimming at V came to 5 bases and at J to 8 bases, leaving 20 bases not matched to a gene. Germline CDR1 is SGHTA and CDR2 is FQGNSA. This CDR3 region has 17 residues. The CDR3 spells CASSLPRTGTSGGKQYF. CDR3 bases: TGTGCCAGCAGCCTACCTAGGACAGGGACCTCAGGTGGCAAGCAGTACTTC. The full variable domain, in which reference TRBV7-2 and TRBJ2-7 provide the parts outside the CDR3, is GAGVSQSPSNKVTEKGKDVELRCDPISGHTALYWYRQSLGQGLEFLIYFQGNSAPDKSGLPSDRFSAERTGGSVSTLTIQRTQQEDSAVYLCASSLPRTGTSGGKQYFGPGTRLTVT.

The genes are TRBV5-1 and TRBJ1-2; unclear D gene. The V and J ends lost 4 bases and 4 bases respectively, with 14 bases between them. This CDR3 has 14 amino acids. Germline V gives CDR1 SGHRS, CDR2 YFSETQ. CDR3 amino acids: CASSREQSIYGYTF. The CDR3, as DNA: TGCGCCAGCAGCCGTGAACAGTCAATCTATGGCTACACCTTC. Filled out from reference TRBV5-1 and TRBJ1-2, the complete variable domain reads KAGVTQTPRYLIKTRGQQVTLSCSPISGHRSVSWYQQTPGQGLQFLFEYFSETQRNKGNFPGRFSGRQFSNSRSEMNVSTLELGDSALYLCASSREQSIYGYTFGSGTRLTVV.

The V call is TRBV1, the J call TRBJ2-5. TRBV1 is a documented pseudogene. This CDR3 is built from 14 residues. CDR3 sequence reads: CTSSLDLVLGTQYF. The CDR3 DNA is TGCACCAGCAGCCTGGACCTAGTTCTAGGGACCCAGTACTTC.

This clone has only a few counts. V gene TRBV2 combines with J gene TRBJ1-2; the D gene is possibly TRBD1 (6 bases). Germline CDR1 is SNHLY and CDR2 is FYNNEI. V was clipped by 6 bases and J by 6 bases, with 11 bases between them. CDR3 length: 12 amino acids. CDR3 sequence: CASSQDSDGYTF. The CDR3 DNA sequence: TGTGCCAGCAGCCAGGACAGCGATGGCTACACCTTC.

This clone was recorded a few times. V gene TRBV12-3 or TRBV12-4 combines with J gene TRBJ1-2; D unresolved. The length of the CDR3 is 13 residues. Trimming removed 5 bases at V and 6 bases at J, with 13 bases between. Written as DNA, the CDR3 is TGTGCCAGCAGTCTAAGACCCGGGGATGGCTACACCTTC. As protein: CASSLRPGDGYTF.

The chain has TRBV7-9 and TRBJ2-1; D is uncertain. V was trimmed by 1 base and J by 10 bases, leaving 8 bases between them. CDR1 is SEHNR and CDR2 is FQNEAQ in the germline V gene (reference sequence). This CDR3 spans 12 amino acids. CDR3 sequence reads: CASSLEGGEQFF. DNA of the CDR3: TGTGCCAGCAGCTTAGAAGGTGGAGAGCAGTTCTTC.

This chain joins TRBV11-1 and TRBJ2-7; TRBD1 might be the D (5 bases). V was trimmed by 5 bases and J by 3 bases, leaving 14 bases between them. Looked up from germline, CDR1 is SGHAT and CDR2 is FQDESV (reference sequence). The CDR3 is 14 amino acids. This chain's CDR3 is CASSPWGRLYEQYF. Here the CDR3 DNA reads TGTGCCAGCAGCCCCTGGGGCAGACTCTACGAGCAGTACTTC.

The V and J genes are TRBV6-5 and TRBJ2-5; 11 bases map to TRBD1. CDR3 length: 15 residues. Germline V gene data show CDR1 as MNHEY and CDR2 as SVGAGI. Unmatched junction bases numbered 1, after V lost 2 bases and J lost 2 bases. The CDR3 protein is CASSYGQGAQETQYF. The CDR3 DNA reads as TGTGCCAGCAGTTACGGACAGGGGGCGCAAGAGACCCAGTACTTC.

The chain couples TRBV5-6 to TRBJ1-6; no clear D gene. This CDR3 spans 13 amino acids. The germline CDR1 and CDR2 sequences are SGHDT and YYEEEE. V lost 0 bases, J lost 6 bases, and 4 bases lay in between. CDR3 DNA: TGTGCCAGCAGCTTGGATAGTAATTCACCCCTCCACTTT. It encodes CASSLDSNSPLHF.

V gene TRBV18 combines with J gene TRBJ1-2; 8 bases map to TRBD1. Germline CDR1 reads KGHSH; CDR2 reads LQKENI. This CDR3 has 12 residues. The junction had 0 bases not matched to a gene; V was cut back by 3 bases and J by 6 bases. The CDR3, as DNA: TGTGCCAGCTCACCGACAGGGGATGGCTACACCTTC. Its protein product is CASSPTGDGYTF.

The chain uses TRBV6-1 and TRBJ2-2; 12 nucleotides align to TRBD2. Looked up from germline, CDR1 is MNHNS and CDR2 is SASEGT. The V gene end was trimmed by 0 bases and the J gene end by 5 bases; junction bases not matched to a gene: 7. This CDR3 is 18 amino acids long. The CDR3: CASSEAPLAGGTTGELFF. DNA for the CDR3: TGTGCCAGCAGTGAAGCCCCACTAGCGGGAGGAACTACCGGGGAGCTGTTTTTT.

The chain combines TRBV29-1 with TRBJ1-5, with D hard to call. V lost 4 bases and J lost 0, with 13 bases in between. The CDR3 spans 15 residues. Germline loops: CDR1 SQVTM, CDR2 ANQGSEA. Here the CDR3 reads CSVAIGSVSNQPQHF. CDR3 nucleotide sequence: TGCAGCGTTGCTATCGGGTCAGTTAGCAATCAGCCCCAGCATTTT.

This chain connects TRBV29-1 to TRBJ1-4; TRBD1 matches at 8 bases. This CDR3 is built from 18 residues. CDR1 is SQVTM and CDR2 is ANQGSEA in the germline V gene. J lost 2 bases, V lost 0 bases, and 11 bases had no gene match. The CDR3: CSVEDGAGGFRTNEKLFF. The CDR3 bases are TGCAGCGTTGAAGATGGGGCAGGGGGCTTCAGGACTAATGAAAAACTGTTTTTT. Full variable domain (rest looked up from reference TRBV29-1 and TRBJ1-4): SAVISQKPSRDICQRGTSLTIQCQVDSQVTMMFWYRQQPGQSLTLIATANQGSEATYESGFVIDKFPISRPNLTFSTLTVSNMSPEDSSIYLCSVEDGAGGFRTNEKLFFGSGTQLSVL.

V and J are TRBV13 and TRBJ2-2, with 7 bases aligning to TRBD1. Germline V gene sequence: CDR1 PRHDT, CDR2 FYEKMQ (reference sequence). V lost 4 bases, J lost 2 bases, and 7 bases stayed unmatched. This CDR3 is built from 16 residues. This CDR3 reads CASSSQDRRNTGELFF. Written as DNA, the CDR3 is TGTGCCAGCAGCTCGCAGGACAGGCGTAACACCGGGGAGCTGTTTTTT.

This clone was seen more than once but under ten times. This chain joins TRBV18 and TRBJ1-6; maybe TRBD1 (5 bases). The CDR3 sequence is 16 residues long. V lost 6 bases and J lost 7, with 19 bases in between. Germline-derived CDR1 and CDR2 are KGHSH and LQKENI. CDR3 DNA: TGTGCCAGCTCCCTTGTCTCGTGGGACGGGAATTCACCCCTCCACTTT. Translation gives CASSLVSWDGNSPLHF.

The CDR3, as DNA: TGCGCCAGCAGCCAAGAAATCGAACTAGCGGGAGAGGAGACCCAGTACTTC. Translating gives CASSQEIELAGEETQYF. This chain joins TRBV4-1 and TRBJ2-5; TRBD2 agrees at 11 bases. This CDR3 spans 17 amino acids. Per germline, CDR1 MGHRA and CDR2 YSYEKL. V dropped 0 bases and J dropped 5; count of bases not matched to a gene: 8.

The chain links TRBV19 to TRBJ1-6, with no clear D. V was pared by 1 base and J by 6 bases, with 10 bases between. Germline-derived CDR1 and CDR2 are LNHDA and SQIVND (reference sequence). This CDR3 region has 15 residues. The CDR3 DNA reads as TGTGCCAGTAGTATAGGTCCCGGCCCTAATTCACCCCTCCACTTT. Its protein is CASSIGPGPNSPLHF.